This T cell receptor (beta chain) is from a study of OX40 agonist ivuxolimab in advanced cancers. Trimming at V came to 4 bases and at J to 4 bases, leaving 11 bases not matched to a gene. Looked up from germline, CDR1 is MNHEY and CDR2 is SMNVEV (reference sequence). The CDR3 is 17 amino acids. Libraries were prepared by immunoSEQ multiplex PCR; TCRdb keeps only in-frame clonotypes and omits some of them. In the table there are tens of thousands of clones, about 88% of which are singletons. This receptor was taken from an adult with an advanced solid tumor such as melanoma, head and neck, liver or kidney cancer. The J gene is TRBJ2-1, the V gene TRBV27, with TRBD1 matching 9 bases. Sequences were derived from CD4+ or CD8+ T cells sorted from blood, sampled in a trial of the OX40 agonist ivuxolimab. The CDR3 bases are TGTGCCAGCAGTTCGCCCGGGACAGGGTCATCTTACAATGAGCAGTTCTTC. It translates to CASSSPGTGSSYNEQFF.